The rows below give T cell receptor beta chains drawn from one sample of a study of early stage breast cancer tumors. Method: immunoSEQ multiplex PCR; TCRdb's copy keeps in-frame clones and lacks some. Among around 30,000 clones listed, just under 75% were seen once. Sequences were obtained from breast tumor tissue. The origin of the receptors is a person in their twenties or thirties with breast cancer. CDR3s include the opening cysteine and the closing phenylalanine or tryptophan. D genes are given only for firm matches. Size tells how often a clone was seen (once, few, many) or the class of an expanded clone, and some rows leave it out.

d_gene	abundance	j_gene	v_gene	CDR3aa	CDR3nt
TRBD2	few	TRBJ2-7	TRBV19	CASRPQASGRSHEQYF	TGTGCCAGTAGGCCTCAAGCTAGCGGGAGATCCCACGAGCAGTACTTC
.	.	TRBJ2-7	TRBV7-3	CASSLGDGAYEQYF	TGTGCCAGCAGCTTAGGGGACGGAGCCTACGAGCAGTACTTC
TRBD1	.	TRBJ1-2	TRBV5-1	CASSLAGGYGYTF	TGCGCCAGCAGCTTGGCAGGGGGCTATGGCTACACCTTC
TRBD2	.	TRBJ2-7	TRBV7-7	CASSLEGLAGEEQYF	TGTGCTAGCAGCTTAGAAGGACTAGCGGGAGAGGAGCAGTACTTC
TRBD2	.	TRBJ2-4	TRBV5-6	CASSPGREGNIQYF	TGTGCCAGCAGCCCAGGACGGGAGGGAAACATTCAGTACTTC
TRBD2	.	TRBJ2-7	TRBV18	CASSPPHSSGRYEQYF	TGTGCCAGCTCACCACCTCATTCTAGCGGGAGATACGAGCAGTACTTC
.	once	TRBJ2-3	TRBV11-2	CASSPGQDTQYF	TGTGCCAGCAGCCCGGGCCAGGATACGCAGTATTTT
TRBD1	.	TRBJ2-3	TRBV27	CASSDRDSLNTDTQYF	TGTGCCAGCAGTGACCGGGACAGCCTAAACACAGATACGCAGTATTTT
.	.	TRBJ1-6	TRBV6-1	CASSENPDSYSPLHF	TGTGCCAGCAGTGAAAACCCGGACAGCTATTCACCCCTCCACTTT
TRBD2	.	TRBJ2-1	TRBV9	CASSVGGGGPYNEQFF	TGTGCCAGCAGCGTAGGCGGGGGAGGGCCGTACAATGAGCAGTTCTTC